These 10 T cell receptor beta chains came from one sample sequenced in a study of OX40 agonist ivuxolimab in advanced cancers. Here immunoSEQ multiplex PCR was the method, and the copy in TCRdb shows in-frame clones only, minus some. The sample shows about 26,000 clones, about 82% of them seen only once. The sample in question was CD4+ or CD8+ T cells sorted from blood, obtained in a trial of the OX40 agonist ivuxolimab. All receptors come from an adult with an advanced solid tumor such as melanoma, head and neck, liver or kidney cancer.

This chain joins TRBV27 and TRBJ1-1, with D unresolved. Germline lookup yields CDR1 MNHEY and CDR2 SMNVEV (reference sequence). V was cut by 6 bases and J by 0 bases, with 8 bases left in between. The CDR3 is made up of 13 amino acids. CDR3 in amino acids: CASRSVVNTEAFF. CDR3 coding DNA: TGTGCCAGCAGGTCGGTTGTGAACACTGAAGCTTTCTTT.

The rearrangement links TRBV4-3 to TRBJ2-1, with 12 bases that match TRBD2. After removal of 4 bases from V and 5 bases from J, the junction contained 3 bases not matched to a gene. The CDR3 consists of 15 residues. Germline CDR1 is LGHNA and CDR2 is YSLEER. CDR3 in DNA: TGCGCCAGCAGCCCTGGACTAGCGGGGAACAATGAGCAGTTCTTC. This sequence encodes CASSPGLAGNNEQFF.

V gene TRBV7-2 combines with J gene TRBJ1-1; D is perhaps TRBD1 (5 bases). The CDR3 consists of 17 residues. Trimming stripped 3 bases from V and 3 bases from J, with 20 bases between. Germline CDR1 SGHTA, CDR2 FQGNSA. The CDR3 sequence is CASSFGQGFSIYTEAFF. The CDR3 DNA sequence: TGTGCCAGCAGCTTTGGGCAGGGCTTCAGCATTTACACTGAAGCTTTCTTT.

This chain joins TRBV6-1 and TRBJ1-1; D remains unclear. Germline V gene lookup returns CDR1 MNHNS and CDR2 SASEGT. CDR3 length: 16 amino acids. The V gene lost 1 base and the J gene lost 2 bases, with 14 bases spanning the gap. The CDR3 bases are TGTGCCAGCAGTGAAGGGGCAGGAGTACGTAACACTGAAGCTTTCTTT. Translation: CASSEGAGVRNTEAFF.

This clone was found a few times. Other DNA sequences in the sample encode the same CDR3. The chain links TRBV11-2 to TRBJ2-2; no clear D gene. The CDR3 is 13 residues long. Germline CDR1 is SGHAT and CDR2 is FQNNGV. Trimming removed 6 bases from V and 1 base from J, with 6 bases in between. The CDR3 DNA is TGTGCCAGCAGTCCTGAGAACACCGGGGAGCTGTTTTTT. Translation gives CASSPENTGELFF. Drawing the rest from reference TRBV11-2 and TRBJ2-2, the complete variable domain is EAGVAQSPRYKIIEKRQSVAFWCNPISGHATLYWYQQILGQGPKLLIQFQNNGVVDDSQLPKDRFSAERLKGVDSTLKIQPAKLEDSAVYLCASSPENTGELFFGEGSRLTVL.

The chain carries TRBV13 and TRBJ2-1; D is perhaps TRBD2 (5 bases). Trimming removed 2 bases at V and 4 bases at J, with 12 bases between. This CDR3 contains 15 residues. The germline V gene has CDR1 PRHDT and CDR2 FYEKMQ (reference sequence). CDR3 DNA: TGTGCCAGCAGCTTACGAAGCGGCACGTACAATGAGCAGTTCTTC. This gives the protein CASSLRSGTYNEQFF.

V gene TRBV2 combines with J gene TRBJ2-7, with 11 bases matching TRBD1. The CDR3 covers 15 residues. The germline CDR1 and CDR2 sequences are SNHLY and FYNNEI. V lost 7 bases to trimming and J lost 4 bases; unmatched junction nucleotides: 9. The CDR3 DNA reads TGTGCCAGCACCGAGGGGGACAGGGGGTTTTACGAGCAGTACTTC. Protein sequence: CASTEGDRGFYEQYF.

The chain combines TRBV7-4 with TRBJ1-5, with 8 nucleotides matching TRBD1. The CDR3 is 15 residues long. Germline V gene data show CDR1 as SGHVT and CDR2 as SQSDAQ. The V segment lost 5 bases and the J segment 0 bases; nucleotides outside the gene matches: 3. The CDR3 sequence is CASSKDRVSNQPQHF. The CDR3 DNA follows: TGTGCCAGCAGCAAGGACAGGGTTAGCAATCAGCCCCAGCATTTT.

The gene calls are TRBV5-1 and TRBJ2-1; D gene uncertain. The ends were cut back, 9 bases at V and 5 bases at J, with 18 bases in the middle. Germline CDR1 SGHRS, CDR2 YFSETQ. The CDR3 sequence is 14 residues long. The CDR3 DNA is TGCGCCACATCGTCCGGACCCTATGACAATGAGCAGTTCTTC. Translating it yields CATSSGPYDNEQFF.

The chain links TRBV7-9 to TRBJ2-1; D may be TRBD2 (5 bases). CDR3 size: 13 residues. V shed 5 bases and J shed 7 bases, with 12 bases lying between them. In germline, CDR1 is SEHNR, CDR2 FQNEAQ (reference sequence). DNA for the CDR3: TGTGCCAGCAGCACGATTTGGGAGAATGAGCAGTTCTTC. The encoded protein is CASSTIWENEQFF.